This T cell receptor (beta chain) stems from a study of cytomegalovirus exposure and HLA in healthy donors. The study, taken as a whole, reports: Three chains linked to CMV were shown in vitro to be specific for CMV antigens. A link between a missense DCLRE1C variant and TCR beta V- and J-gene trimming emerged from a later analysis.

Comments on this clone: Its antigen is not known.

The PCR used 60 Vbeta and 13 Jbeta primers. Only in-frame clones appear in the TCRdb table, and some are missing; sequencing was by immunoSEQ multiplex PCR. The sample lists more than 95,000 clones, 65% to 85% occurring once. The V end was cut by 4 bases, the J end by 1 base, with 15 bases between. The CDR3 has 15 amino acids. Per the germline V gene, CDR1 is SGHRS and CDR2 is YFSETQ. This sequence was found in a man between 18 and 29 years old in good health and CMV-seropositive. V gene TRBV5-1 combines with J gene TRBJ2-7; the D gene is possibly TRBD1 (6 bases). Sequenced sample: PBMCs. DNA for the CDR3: TGCGCCAGCAGCCCGAACTACAGGGAGTCCTACGAGCAGTACTTC. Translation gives CASSPNYRESYEQYF.